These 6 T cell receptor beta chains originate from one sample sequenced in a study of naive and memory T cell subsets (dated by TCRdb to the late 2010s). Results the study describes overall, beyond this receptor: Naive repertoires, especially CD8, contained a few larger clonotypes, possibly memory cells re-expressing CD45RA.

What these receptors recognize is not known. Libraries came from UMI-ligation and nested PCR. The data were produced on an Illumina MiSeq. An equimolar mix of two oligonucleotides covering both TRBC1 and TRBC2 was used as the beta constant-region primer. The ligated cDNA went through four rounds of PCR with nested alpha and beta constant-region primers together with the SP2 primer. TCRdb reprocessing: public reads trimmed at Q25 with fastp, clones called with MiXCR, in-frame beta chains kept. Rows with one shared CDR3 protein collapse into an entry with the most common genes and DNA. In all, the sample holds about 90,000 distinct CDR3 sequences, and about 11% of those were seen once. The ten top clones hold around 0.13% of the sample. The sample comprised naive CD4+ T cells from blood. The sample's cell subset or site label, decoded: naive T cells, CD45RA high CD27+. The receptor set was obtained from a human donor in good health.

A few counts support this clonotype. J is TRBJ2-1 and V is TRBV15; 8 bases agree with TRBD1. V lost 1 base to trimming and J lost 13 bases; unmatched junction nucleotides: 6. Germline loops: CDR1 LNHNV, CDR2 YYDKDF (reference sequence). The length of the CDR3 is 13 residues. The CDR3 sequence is CATSRAPDRVQFF. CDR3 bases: TGTGCCACCAGCAGAGCTCCGGACAGGGTACAGTTCTTC.

The CDR3 DNA reads as TGTGCCTGGAGCAGGGGAAATCTCGTTGGCAATCAGCCCCAGCATTTT. Residues: CAWSRGNLVGNQPQHF. This chain connects TRBV30 to TRBJ1-5; maybe TRBD1 (6 bases). Germline assignment: CDR1 GTSNPN and CDR2 SVGIG (reference sequence). Trimming pared 3 bases from V and 2 bases from J, leaving 17 bases between. The CDR3 extends over 16 amino acids.

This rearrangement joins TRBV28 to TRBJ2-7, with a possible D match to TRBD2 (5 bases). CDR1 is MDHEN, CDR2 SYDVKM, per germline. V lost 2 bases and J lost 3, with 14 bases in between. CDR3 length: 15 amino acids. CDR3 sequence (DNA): TGTGCCAGCAGTTTAGATAGCGTGCCCCTCTACGAGCAGTACTTC. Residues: CASSLDSVPLYEQYF.

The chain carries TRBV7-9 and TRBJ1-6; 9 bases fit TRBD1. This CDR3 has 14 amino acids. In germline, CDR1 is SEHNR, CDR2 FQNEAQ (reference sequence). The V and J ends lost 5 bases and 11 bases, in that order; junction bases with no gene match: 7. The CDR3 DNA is TGTGCCAGCAGCCACACAGGGGGCGATGCACCCCTCCACTTT. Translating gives CASSHTGGDAPLHF.

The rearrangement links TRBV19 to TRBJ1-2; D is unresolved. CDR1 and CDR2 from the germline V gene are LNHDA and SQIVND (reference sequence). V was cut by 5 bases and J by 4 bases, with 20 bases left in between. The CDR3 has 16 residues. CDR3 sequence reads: CASSPRTGPLFYGYTF. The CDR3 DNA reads TGTGCCAGTAGTCCCCGGACGGGTCCTCTCTTCTATGGCTACACCTTC.

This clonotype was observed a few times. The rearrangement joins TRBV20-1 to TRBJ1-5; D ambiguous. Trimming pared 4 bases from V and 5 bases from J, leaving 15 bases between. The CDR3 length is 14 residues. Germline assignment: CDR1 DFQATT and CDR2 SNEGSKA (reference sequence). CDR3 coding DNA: TGCAGTGCTATCCGACCCGCTGGCGATCAGCCCCAGCATTTT. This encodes CSAIRPAGDQPQHF.